A single sample is the source of the 25 T cell receptor beta chains below, sequenced in a study of post-analysis software for immune sequencing data. No antigen has been identified for these receptors. The study's findings and limits: In patients, TRBV5-6, TRBV5-1 and TRBV20-1 belonged to five or six TRBV segments found more frequently than in controls.

Unique molecular identifiers were built into the TCR beta cDNA libraries. Via MiXCR, TCRdb re-called the PCR reads, giving one row per CDR3 protein. The sample shows fewer than 850,000 distinct CDR3 sequences, 25% to 30% of them seen only once. Sequencing input: blood. The receptors here all came from a girl between 5 and 17 years old with multiple sclerosis.

In this sample, this clonotype turned up many times. The gene calls are TRBV27 and TRBJ2-7; 11 bases map to TRBD2. The V gene end was trimmed by 3 bases and the J gene end by 1 base; junction bases not matched to a gene: 5. CDR1 and CDR2 (germline): MNHEY, SMNVEV (reference sequence). This CDR3 has 16 residues. CDR3 nucleotide sequence: TGTGCCAGCAGTTTTTACGGGACTAGCGGTTCCTACGAGCAGTACTTC. Amino acids: CASSFYGTSGSYEQYF.

The rearrangement joins TRBV29-1 to TRBJ1-1; D uncertain. The germline V and J ends were trimmed by 1 base and 1 base, with 10 bases remaining between them. Germline assignment: CDR1 SQVTM and CDR2 ANQGSEA. The CDR3 runs to 14 residues. CDR3 protein: CSVEGVPSNTEAFF. The CDR3 region has the DNA TGCAGCGTTGAAGGGGTCCCATCGAACACTGAAGCTTTCTTT.

This chain links TRBV5-1 with TRBJ2-1, with 8 bases lining up with TRBD2. The germline V gene has CDR1 SGHRS and CDR2 YFSETQ. The CDR3 totals 16 residues. The V and J ends lost 4 bases and 0 bases, in that order; junction bases with no gene match: 6. The CDR3, as DNA: TGCGCCAGCAGCGCGGGGGGTTGGGGCTCCTACAATGAGCAGTTCTTC. Amino acid sequence: CASSAGGWGSYNEQFF.

This chain joins TRBV12-3 or TRBV12-4 and TRBJ1-5, with D possibly being TRBD1 (5 bases). The V and J ends lost 3 bases and 1 base respectively, with 10 bases between them. The CDR3 sequence is 15 residues long. DNA for the CDR3: TGTGCCAGCAGTTTCGGGGGGAGCAGCAATCAGCCCCAGCATTTT. Residues: CASSFGGSSNQPQHF.

This rearrangement joins TRBV20-1 to TRBJ1-6, with D tentatively TRBD1 (6 bases). With 0 bases removed from V and 2 bases from J, the gap between germline ends came to 8 bases. The CDR3 loop spans 15 amino acids. Germline V gene lookup returns CDR1 DFQATT and CDR2 SNEGSKA (reference sequence). The CDR3 spells CSARDTGTYNSPLHF. CDR3 nucleotide sequence: TGCAGTGCTAGAGATACAGGGACCTATAATTCACCCCTCCACTTT.

The DNA for the CDR3 is TGCGCCAGCAGCTTGACGAGCGACAGGGGAGCAAACAATGGCTACACCTTC. Translation gives CASSLTSDRGANNGYTF. The chain is built from TRBV5-1 and TRBJ1-2; 8 positions match TRBD1. Germline CDR1 SGHRS, CDR2 YFSETQ. The CDR3 consists of 17 residues. The V gene end was trimmed by 1 base and the J gene end by 6 bases; junction bases not matched to a gene: 14.

This clonotype was found a few times. The rearrangement joins TRBV6-2 or TRBV6-3 to TRBJ2-1; maybe TRBD1 (5 bases). Germline loops: CDR1 MNHEY, CDR2 SVGEGT. V was cut by 4 bases and J by 8 bases, with 18 bases left in between. The CDR3 contains 15 residues. Here the CDR3 reads CASSSSRAGPYEQFF. CDR3 sequence (DNA): TGTGCCAGCAGTTCCTCCCGTGCAGGGCCCTATGAGCAGTTCTTC.

As regards this clonotype: A much larger clone sits a single nucleotide away, making a read error possible. The rearrangement joins TRBV29-1 to TRBJ2-7, with 10 bases that match TRBD1. V gave up 1 base and J gave up 7 bases; unmatched junction bases: 7. CDR3 length: 14 amino acids. Germline lookup yields CDR1 SQVTM and CDR2 ANQGSEA. Here the CDR3 reads CSVEGDRGYNEQYF. The DNA for the CDR3 is TGCAGCGTTGAAGGGGACAGGGGTTACAATGAGCAGTACTTC.

This clonotype showed up just a few times. The V and J genes are TRBV10-3 and TRBJ2-3; D is unresolved. The CDR3 is made up of 14 amino acids. Germline loops: CDR1 ENHRY, CDR2 SYGVKD. With 0 bases removed from V and 4 bases from J, the gap between germline ends came to 8 bases. The CDR3 region is CAISESSRADTQYF. The DNA for the CDR3 is TGTGCCATCAGTGAGTCGAGTCGGGCAGATACGCAGTATTTT.

This chain uses TRBV7-2 with TRBJ2-7, with no clear D. The CDR3 length is 14 residues. V lost 5 bases, J lost 0 bases, and 11 bases lay in between. Germline CDR1 is SGHTA and CDR2 is FQGNSA. The CDR3 nucleotides read TGTGCCAGCAGCCCCCTCCCCCTCTCCTACGAGCAGTACTTC. Encoded protein: CASSPLPLSYEQYF.

The genes are TRBV7-9 and TRBJ1-1; D remains ambiguous. Trimming left V 1 base short and J 1 base short, with 10 bases between. The V gene's germline CDR1 is SEHNR and CDR2 FQNEAQ (reference sequence). This CDR3 region has 15 residues. CDR3 region: CASSLGRPTNTEAFF. The CDR3 DNA follows: TGTGCCAGCAGCTTAGGGAGACCGACGAACACTGAAGCTTTCTTT.

The chain combines TRBV6-2 or TRBV6-3 with TRBJ2-7; a possible D gene is TRBD1 (5 bases). There are 15 residues in the CDR3. Germline V gives CDR1 MNHEY, CDR2 SVGEGT. V was clipped by 6 bases and J by 6 bases, with 21 bases between them. The CDR3 nucleotides are TGTGCCAGCAGCAGGGTCCGAGCTGGCGAAGCCGAGCAGTACTTC. It translates to CASSRVRAGEAEQYF.

The gene calls are TRBV3-1 and TRBJ2-1, with D uncertain. Between the trimmed V and J ends, which lost 7 bases and 6 bases, there was a span of 10 bases. CDR3 size: 12 residues. Germline CDR1 is LGHDT and CDR2 is YNNKEL (reference sequence). The CDR3 coding sequence is TGTGCCAGCAACTCACCGAGCAATGAGCAGTTCTTC. This codes for CASNSPSNEQFF.

As regards this clonotype: One junction end disagrees with the germline gene, perhaps due to a read error. This chain connects TRBV20-1 to TRBJ1-4; unclear D gene. Germline CDR1 and CDR2: DFQATT and SNEGSKA (reference sequence). The length of the CDR3 is 11 residues. The DNA of the CDR3 is TGCAGCGCTAGATCACAAGGAAGCCTGTTTTTT. This encodes CSARSQGSLFF.

The V call is TRBV7-2, the J call TRBJ1-5, with a weak D call TRBD1 (5 bases). Trimming stripped 1 base from V and 5 bases from J, with 9 bases between. Germline V gene sequence: CDR1 SGHTA, CDR2 FQGNSA. The CDR3 has 14 amino acids. CDR3 DNA: TGTGCCAGCAGCTTAGTGGGGGGGGATCAGCCCCAGCATTTT. Translating it yields CASSLVGGDQPQHF.

This clonotype was detected only a few times. The chain is built from TRBV5-1 and TRBJ1-1, with a possible D match to TRBD1 (5 bases). This CDR3 has 15 amino acids. V dropped 1 base and J dropped 0 bases, with 10 bases sitting between them. Germline-derived CDR1 and CDR2 are SGHRS and YFSETQ. The CDR3 is CASSLKAGLNTEAFF. In nucleotides, the CDR3 is TGCGCCAGCAGCTTGAAGGCGGGGCTGAACACTGAAGCTTTCTTT.

V and J are TRBV9 and TRBJ1-1, with no clear D. The CDR3 extends over 13 amino acids. The germline V gene has CDR1 SGDLS and CDR2 YYNGEE. Trimming cost V 0 bases and J 5 bases, with 8 bases left between them. The CDR3 nucleotides read TGTGCCAGCAGCGTAGCTACGGGGACTGAAGCTTTCTTT. Its translation: CASSVATGTEAFF.

In this sample, this clonotype turned up many times. The chain couples TRBV6-5 to TRBJ2-1; weak D call: TRBD1 (6 bases). Trimming removed 5 bases at V and 0 bases at J, with 8 bases between. The CDR3 runs to 14 residues. Germline assignment: CDR1 MNHEY and CDR2 SVGAGI. This CDR3 is CASSTGSSYNEQFF. CDR3 nucleotide sequence: TGTGCCAGCAGTACAGGGTCCTCCTACAATGAGCAGTTCTTC.

As for this clonotype: A much larger clone is a single base away; this may be a read error. The chain carries TRBV29-1 and TRBJ2-7; unclear D gene. Per germline, CDR1 SQVTM and CDR2 ANQGSEA. This CDR3 contains 13 residues. Trimming pared 5 bases from V and 0 bases from J, leaving 11 bases between. The CDR3: CSVSTGRSYEQYF. The CDR3 DNA reads as TGCAGCGTTTCGACCGGGCGCTCCTACGAGCAGTACTTC.

This chain connects TRBV6-1 to TRBJ1-1; unclear D gene. This CDR3 is built from 14 residues. Trimming shortened V by 0 bases and J by 5 bases, and 10 bases separated the two germline ends. Germline-derived CDR1 and CDR2 are MNHNS and SASEGT. In DNA, the CDR3 is TGTGCCAGCAGTGAAGCGATGCCCCCGACTGAAGCTTTCTTT. This sequence encodes CASSEAMPPTEAFF.

V is TRBV15 and J is TRBJ2-4; TRBD1 aligns across 7 bases. CDR3 length equals 15 residues. Germline V lookup: CDR1 LNHNV, CDR2 YYDKDF (reference sequence). J gave up 2 bases and V 3 bases, and 4 bases lay outside the gene matches. This chain's CDR3 is CATSSPGQSKNIQYF. In DNA form, the CDR3 reads TGTGCCACCAGCAGTCCGGGACAGTCCAAAAACATTCAGTACTTC.

The V gene is TRBV27, the J gene TRBJ2-5; no reliable D call. Germline V gene data show CDR1 as MNHEY and CDR2 as SMNVEV (reference sequence). This CDR3 is built from 15 residues. V dropped 0 bases and J dropped 1 base, with 9 bases sitting between them. Here the CDR3 DNA reads TGTGCCAGCAGTTTATCTAGTGGGTTCCAAGAGACCCAGTACTTC. Protein product: CASSLSSGFQETQYF.

The V call is TRBV28, the J call TRBJ2-3; D call uncertain. There are 15 residues in the CDR3. The germline V and J ends were trimmed by 5 bases and 1 base, with 13 bases remaining between them. Germline V gene sequence: CDR1 MDHEN, CDR2 SYDVKM. CDR3 protein: CASSHLLGGTDTQYF. The CDR3 nucleotides are TGTGCCAGCAGTCACCTACTTGGGGGCACAGATACGCAGTATTTT.

V gene TRBV20-1 combines with J gene TRBJ2-5; a possible D gene is TRBD1 (5 bases). The DNA end is more similar to TRBJ2-1, so the J call may be wrong. Germline V gene data show CDR1 as DFQATT and CDR2 as SNEGSKA (reference sequence). This CDR3 comprises 15 residues. CDR3 DNA: TGCAGTGCTACTCAGGCAGGGCCTCACCAAGAGACCCAGTTCTTC. Translated, it gives CSATQAGPHQETQFF.

In this sample, this clonotype turned up a few times. This chain uses TRBV11-2 with TRBJ2-6, with D perhaps matching TRBD2 (5 bases). Trimming took off 5 bases at V and 0 bases at J, with 32 bases between the two ends. CDR1 is SGHAT, CDR2 FQNNGV, per germline. The CDR3 runs 23 residues. CDR3 nucleotide sequence: TGTGCCAGCAGCCGCTGGGCCCAGCGGTCAGGAGCCTTTAAAAGCTCTGGGGCCAACGTCCTGACTTTC. It encodes CASSRWAQRSGAFKSSGANVLTF.